The 19 T cell receptor beta chains in this list originate from one sample, sequenced in a study of beta chain features in type 1 diabetes. Every bit of the isolated RNA underwent reverse transcription, so sequencing read expressed TCRB transcripts. Sequenced by immunoSEQ multiplex PCR; TCRdb stores in-frame clones only, minus some. The table has approximately 380,000 clones, about 15% seen once. What was sequenced was naive CD4+ T cells from blood. Receptors originate from a woman aged 18-35 years in good health.

The chain uses TRBV2 and TRBJ2-3, with 9 bases matching TRBD2. J gave up 4 bases and V 7 bases, and 6 bases lay outside the gene matches. The CDR3 loop spans 14 amino acids. Per the germline V gene, CDR1 is SNHLY and CDR2 is FYNNEI. The chain's CDR3 is CASILAGVPDTQYF. CDR3 coding DNA: TGTGCCAGCATATTAGCGGGAGTACCAGATACGCAGTATTTT.

This clone was seen a few times. The V and J genes are TRBV2 and TRBJ2-7, with D possibly being TRBD1 (5 bases). CDR1 and CDR2 (germline): SNHLY, FYNNEI. V lost 10 bases and J 6 bases, leaving 16 bases between the germline ends. The CDR3 extends over 12 amino acids. The CDR3 sequence: CATRKDNLEQYF. The CDR3 DNA sequence: TGTGCCACCCGAAAGGACAATCTCGAGCAGTACTTC.

This chain joins TRBV11-1 and TRBJ2-6; D may be TRBD2 (6 bases). This CDR3 has 19 amino acids. Germline CDR1 SGHAT, CDR2 FQDESV (reference sequence). Trimming took off 3 bases at V and 0 bases at J, with 18 bases between the two ends. Here the CDR3 reads CASSFPRLGLNSGANVLTF. The CDR3 nucleotides are TGTGCCAGCAGCTTCCCACGACTAGGACTCAACTCTGGGGCCAACGTCCTGACTTTC.

The chain couples TRBV10-3 to TRBJ1-2, with D uncertain. CDR3 length: 13 residues. CDR1 and CDR2 from the germline V gene are ENHRY and SYGVKD. Trimming removed 0 bases at V and 3 bases at J, with 5 bases between. The CDR3 nucleotides are TGTGCCATCAGTGAGTCGGGAGACTATGGCTACACCTTC. This codes for CAISESGDYGYTF.

The rearrangement uses TRBV29-1 and TRBJ2-1; maybe TRBD2 (6 bases). This CDR3 is built from 15 residues. CDR1 and CDR2 (germline): SQVTM, ANQGSEA. With 5 bases removed from V and 3 bases from J, the gap between germline ends came to 17 bases. The CDR3 reads CSVSQVADYYNEQFF. The CDR3 coding sequence is TGCAGCGTTTCCCAAGTAGCGGATTACTACAATGAGCAGTTCTTC.

CDR3 protein: CAWGQRIGQGYGYTF. The CDR3 region has the DNA TGTGCCTGGGGGCAACGAATCGGACAGGGGTATGGCTACACCTTC. This rearrangement joins TRBV30 to TRBJ1-2; 9 bases fit TRBD1. This CDR3 is built from 15 residues. CDR1 GTSNPN and CDR2 SVGIG come from the germline V gene (reference sequence). V trimming: 5 bases; J trimming: 5 bases; junction bases outside the gene matches: 12.

This clone occurred a few times. The chain recombines TRBV4-3 with TRBJ1-1, with D possibly being TRBD1 (5 bases). Germline assignment: CDR1 LGHNA and CDR2 YSLEER. The length of the CDR3 is 17 residues. Trimming removed 0 bases at V and 1 base at J, with 15 bases between. The CDR3 bases are TGCGCCAGCAGCCAAGATAGGGTAGGGGAAAAGAACACTGAAGCTTTCTTT. This sequence encodes CASSQDRVGEKNTEAFF.

The chain carries TRBV30 and TRBJ2-2; 10 nucleotides match TRBD2. With 5 bases clipped from V and 5 bases from J, the junction kept 8 bases outside the gene matches. Germline V CDR1 and CDR2: GTSNPN, SVGIG (reference sequence). The CDR3 consists of 15 residues. The CDR3 reads CAWRSSGSWTGELFF. For the CDR3, the DNA is TGTGCCTGGCGTTCTAGCGGGAGTTGGACCGGGGAGCTGTTTTTT.

This clone was observed a handful of times. The chain carries TRBV30 and TRBJ2-7; 9 bases map to TRBD2. V lost 6 bases, J lost 2 bases, and 11 bases stayed unmatched. CDR3 length: 15 amino acids. CDR1 and CDR2 from the germline V gene are GTSNPN and SVGIG (reference sequence). The CDR3 DNA is TGTGCCTGCACCTGTAGCGGGAGTAATCCCTACGAGCAGTACTTC. It is translated as CACTCSGSNPYEQYF.

In this sample, this clone turned up a few times. This rearrangement joins TRBV29-1 to TRBJ1-3, with 7 bases that match TRBD1. Germline-derived CDR1 and CDR2 are SQVTM and ANQGSEA. The CDR3 sequence is 13 residues long. The junction had 4 bases not matched to a gene; V was cut back by 4 bases and J by 4 bases. The CDR3 nucleotides are TGCAGCGTTGCCACAGGGGTCGGAAACACCATATATTTT. It codes for CSVATGVGNTIYF.

The chain employs TRBV5-6 and TRBJ1-2, with D hard to call. This CDR3 is built from 12 residues. Germline values: CDR1 SGHDT, CDR2 YYEEEE. V lost 4 bases to trimming and J lost 5 bases, with 9 bases between them. The CDR3 loop reads CASSKTEYGYTF. The CDR3 DNA reads TGTGCCAGCAGCAAAACAGAGTATGGCTACACCTTC.

The rearrangement links TRBV4-3 to TRBJ2-5; a possible D gene is TRBD2 (5 bases). The V end was cut by 0 bases, the J end by 7 bases, with 15 bases between. CDR1 is LGHNA and CDR2 is YSLEER in the germline V gene. This CDR3 region has 15 residues. The CDR3 DNA reads TGCGCCAGCAGCCAAGATGGAGCTAGCCTTGGGACCCAGTACTTC. This encodes CASSQDGASLGTQYF.

There are a few counts of this clone. The rearrangement uses TRBV28 and TRBJ1-5; weak D call: TRBD1 (5 bases). Germline V gene lookup returns CDR1 MDHEN and CDR2 SYDVKM. CDR3 length equals 14 residues. V was pared by 5 bases and J by 1 base, with 9 bases between. In DNA, the CDR3 is TGTGCCAGCAGTATGGGGCAGAGCAATCAGCCCCAGCATTTT. This codes for CASSMGQSNQPQHF. The entire variable domain, with the rest obtained from reference TRBV28 and TRBJ1-5, is as follows: DVKVTQSSRYLVKRTGEKVFLECVQDMDHENMFWYRQDPGLGLRLIYFSYDVKMKEKGDIPEGYSVSREKKERFSLILESASTNQTSMYLCASSMGQSNQPQHFGDGTRLSIL.

This chain links TRBV5-1 with TRBJ2-3; 12 bases are shared with TRBD2. The germline CDR1 and CDR2 sequences are SGHRS and YFSETQ. With 3 bases clipped from V and 7 bases from J, the junction kept 6 bases outside the gene matches. The CDR3 has 15 amino acids. CDR3 sequence: CASSSTSGSQNTQYF. Written as DNA, the CDR3 is TGCGCCAGCAGCTCGACTAGCGGGAGTCAGAATACGCAGTATTTT.

This clone was seen a few times. This chain connects TRBV4-1 to TRBJ2-2, with 7 positions matching TRBD2. Germline V gene lookup returns CDR1 MGHRA and CDR2 YSYEKL. V lost 3 bases, J lost 6 bases, and 4 bases stayed unmatched. This CDR3 has 14 amino acids. The CDR3 DNA reads TGCGCCAGCAGCCAGGCCCTAGCGGCCGGGGAGCTGTTTTTT. Residues: CASSQALAAGELFF.

As for this clone: This sample also contains other DNA sequences that code for the same CDR3. CDR3 nucleotides: TGTGCCAGCAGCCTTGGGAGCGCGGATACGCAGTATTTT. Its translation: CASSLGSADTQYF. V gene TRBV7-9 combines with J gene TRBJ2-3, with a weak D call TRBD2 (5 bases). V lost 5 bases to trimming and J lost 6 bases, with 12 bases between them. Germline V gene data show CDR1 as SEHNR and CDR2 as FQNEAQ (reference sequence). The CDR3 has 13 residues.

This clone has a handful of counts. The chain has TRBV28 and TRBJ2-3; 8 bases are a match to TRBD2. From germline, CDR1 is MDHEN and CDR2 SYDVKM. The CDR3 extends over 12 amino acids. Losses at the gene ends were 6 bases for V and 6 bases for J; bases not matched to a gene: 2. The CDR3 DNA reads TGTGCCAGCAGCCGGGGGGGTGATACGCAGTATTTT. Its translation is CASSRGGDTQYF.

V usage is TRBV30 and J usage is TRBJ2-7, with 8 bases fitting TRBD2. The germline V gene has CDR1 GTSNPN and CDR2 SVGIG (reference sequence). CDR3 length: 13 amino acids. J lost 9 bases, V lost 5 bases, and 12 bases had no gene match. DNA of the CDR3: TGTGCCTGGGTCTCTAGCGGGCCTAGGGGGCAGTACTTC. This gives the protein CAWVSSGPRGQYF.

This clone occurred a few times. The chain combines TRBV30 with TRBJ1-5; maybe TRBD1 (6 bases). The CDR3 is 18 residues long. The germline CDR1 and CDR2 sequences are GTSNPN and SVGIG (reference sequence). Between the trimmed V and J ends, which lost 0 bases and 0 bases, there was a span of 18 bases. The CDR3, as DNA: TGTGCCTGGAGTGTAGACAGGTCCTCTACCAATAGCAATCAGCCCCAGCATTTT. Translated: CAWSVDRSSTNSNQPQHF.